This TCR beta chain was documented in a study of human thymus T cells (TCRdb year 2020). Study-level background: The study described the TCR alpha and beta repertoires in under 10 infant thymus samples and a few matching peripheral blood samples. Donor ages ranging from roughly 7 to 250 days were recorded, and about six male and two female infants were included in the cohort.

At the junction V is shortened by 0 bases and J by 8 bases; bases outside the gene matches: 12. Based on the germline V gene, the CDR1 and CDR2 sequences are SNHLY and FYNNEI. The CDR3 numbers 18 residues from cysteine through phenylalanine. Only the CDR3 region is kept as DNA, spanning 54 bases read in frame from base 1. The immunoSEQ multiplex PCR assay was used to amplify the TCRB and TCRAD loci from a standardized quantity of quality-controlled genomic DNA. The V(D)J region was spanned by amplicons of a length sufficient to cover the CDR3 and to identify V and J genes. The commercial immunoSEQ service was used to sequence amplicons on an Illumina platform. In the authors' own workflow: Corrections for primer bias and sequencing errors followed previously described methods, while TCRAD and TCRB definitions were based on the IMGT database. Analysis of the repertoires was done with immunoSEQ Analyzer 3.0 and VDJTools and included basic statistics, V/J segment usage, diversity estimates, rarefaction and pairwise overlap. Chao1, ChaoE, Efron-Thisted, Shannon and inverse Simpson indices were used to estimate diversity, which was also estimated on datasets down-sampled to the smallest sample. Repertoire overlap was assessed by strict matching of CDR3 nucleotide sequence, V gene and J gene, and clustering was done by Jaccard-based multidimensional scaling. This immuneACCESS table, as held by TCRdb, lists in-frame sequences with V and J called but not all clones. Of the missing ones, under half trace to an unresolved V gene in checked studies; the others have no known cause. V, J and clone size derive from that table, while D and trimming were established from the DNA sequence. Within this sample are some 44,000 clones, with 85% to 95% of them counted one time only. Together, the top ten hold around 0.2% of the sample.

In Finland, the donors were immunologically healthy infants who were having open corrective cardiac surgery for congenital heart defects. During surgery, a small roughly 0.45-1 mL aliquot of peripheral blood was collected from four of the eight donors. For blood samples, genomic DNA was extracted from all available leukocytes instead of from a fixed number of cells. ACK lysis buffer was used to remove erythrocytes from the blood, and the remaining leukocytes were kept as pellets at -70 degrees C. A QIAsymphony instrument was used to extract genomic DNA from frozen cell pellets. Points the paper makes about the study in general: On average, thymus samples yielded roughly 770,000 unique TCRB clonotypes, whereas blood samples yielded 70,000 to 100,000. V and J gene segment usage appeared biased in both thymic and peripheral blood repertoires.

Regarding this clone: The specificity of this receptor is unknown. No quality values exist for individual bases; no much larger clone is one base distant.

The sample was blood. The sequence is built from TRBV2 and TRBJ2-1; TRBD2 agrees with 11 junctional bases. This sequence originates from a girl under three years old with a congenital heart defect but otherwise immunologically healthy. The base sequence is TGTGCCAGCAGTGAAGCCTGGGCTAGCGGGAGGCCCCTGGATGAGCAGTTCTTC. Translated, this is CASSEAWASGRPLDEQFF.